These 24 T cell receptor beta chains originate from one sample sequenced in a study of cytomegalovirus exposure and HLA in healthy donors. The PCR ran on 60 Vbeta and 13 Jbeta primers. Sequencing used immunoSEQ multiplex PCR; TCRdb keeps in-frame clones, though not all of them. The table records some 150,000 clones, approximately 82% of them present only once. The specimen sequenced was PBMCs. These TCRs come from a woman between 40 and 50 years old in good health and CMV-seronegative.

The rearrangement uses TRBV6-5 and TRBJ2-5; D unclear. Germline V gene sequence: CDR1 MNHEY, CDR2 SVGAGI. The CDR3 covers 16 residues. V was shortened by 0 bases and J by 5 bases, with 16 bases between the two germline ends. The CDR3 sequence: CASSYSFELAEETQYF. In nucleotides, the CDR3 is TGTGCCAGCAGTTACTCTTTCGAGCTTGCTGAGGAGACCCAGTACTTC.

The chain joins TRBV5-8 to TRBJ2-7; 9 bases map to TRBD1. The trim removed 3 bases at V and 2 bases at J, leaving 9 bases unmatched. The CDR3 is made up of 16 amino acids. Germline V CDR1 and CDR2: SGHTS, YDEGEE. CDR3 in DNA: TGTGCCAGCAGCTCGGGCCCCGGGACAGGGCCCTACGAGCAGTACTTC. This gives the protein CASSSGPGTGPYEQYF.

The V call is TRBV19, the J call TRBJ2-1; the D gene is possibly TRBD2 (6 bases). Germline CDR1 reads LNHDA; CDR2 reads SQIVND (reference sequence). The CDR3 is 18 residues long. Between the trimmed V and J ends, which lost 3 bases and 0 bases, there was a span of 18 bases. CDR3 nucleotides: TGTGCCAGTAGTATGTCTAGCGTTCTAGGGTTCTCCTACAATGAGCAGTTCTTC. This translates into CASSMSSVLGFSYNEQFF. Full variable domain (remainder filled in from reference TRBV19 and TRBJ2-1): DGGITQSPKYLFRKEGQNVTLSCEQNLNHDAMYWYRQDPGQGLRLIYYSQIVNDFQKGDIAEGYSVSREKKESFPLTVTSAQKNPTAFYLCASSMSSVLGFSYNEQFFGPGTRLTVL.

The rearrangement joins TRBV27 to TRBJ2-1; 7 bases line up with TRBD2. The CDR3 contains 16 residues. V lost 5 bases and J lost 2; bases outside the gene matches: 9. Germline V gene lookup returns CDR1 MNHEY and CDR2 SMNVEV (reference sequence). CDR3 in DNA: TGTGCCAGCAGTCTCCGCAGCGGGGATCCCTACAATGAGCAGTTCTTC. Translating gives CASSLRSGDPYNEQFF.

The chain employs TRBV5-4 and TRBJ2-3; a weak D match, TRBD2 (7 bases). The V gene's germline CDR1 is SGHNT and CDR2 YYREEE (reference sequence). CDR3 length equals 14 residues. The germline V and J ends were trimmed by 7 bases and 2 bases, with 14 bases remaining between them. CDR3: CASGGDIHTDTQYF. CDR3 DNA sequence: TGTGCCAGCGGGGGGGACATCCACACAGATACGCAGTATTTT.

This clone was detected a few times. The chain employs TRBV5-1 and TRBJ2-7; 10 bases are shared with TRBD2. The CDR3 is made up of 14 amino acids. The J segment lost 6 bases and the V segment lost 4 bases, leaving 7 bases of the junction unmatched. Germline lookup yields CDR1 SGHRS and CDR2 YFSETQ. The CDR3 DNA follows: TGCGCCAGCAGCAGTCTAGCGGGAGCTGTCGAGCAGTACTTC. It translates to CASSSLAGAVEQYF.

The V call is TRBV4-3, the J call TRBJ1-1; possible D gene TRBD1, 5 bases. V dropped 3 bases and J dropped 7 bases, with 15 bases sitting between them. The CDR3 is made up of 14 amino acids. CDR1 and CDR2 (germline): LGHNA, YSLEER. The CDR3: CASSHYSGSGEAFF. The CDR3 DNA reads TGCGCCAGCAGCCATTATTCAGGGTCGGGTGAAGCTTTCTTT.

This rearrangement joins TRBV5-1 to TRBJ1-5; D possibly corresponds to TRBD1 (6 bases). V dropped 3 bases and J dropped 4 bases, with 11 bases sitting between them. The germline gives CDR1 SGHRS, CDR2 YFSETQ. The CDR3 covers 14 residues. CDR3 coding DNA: TGCGCCAGCAGCTCCGGACAGAAAAATCAGCCCCAGCATTTT. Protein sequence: CASSSGQKNQPQHF.

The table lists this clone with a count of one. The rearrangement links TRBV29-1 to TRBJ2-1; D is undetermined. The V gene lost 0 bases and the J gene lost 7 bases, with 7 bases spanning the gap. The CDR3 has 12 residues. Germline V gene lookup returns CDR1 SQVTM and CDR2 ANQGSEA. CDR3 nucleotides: TGCAGCGTTGAAGAGTATGTGAATGAGCAGTTCTTC. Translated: CSVEEYVNEQFF.

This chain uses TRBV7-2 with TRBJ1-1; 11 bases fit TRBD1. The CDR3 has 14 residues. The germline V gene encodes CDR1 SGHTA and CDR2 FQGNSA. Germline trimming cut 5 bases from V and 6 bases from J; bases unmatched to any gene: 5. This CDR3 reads CASSPGQGGPEAFF. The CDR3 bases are TGTGCCAGCAGCCCGGGACAGGGGGGACCTGAAGCTTTCTTT.

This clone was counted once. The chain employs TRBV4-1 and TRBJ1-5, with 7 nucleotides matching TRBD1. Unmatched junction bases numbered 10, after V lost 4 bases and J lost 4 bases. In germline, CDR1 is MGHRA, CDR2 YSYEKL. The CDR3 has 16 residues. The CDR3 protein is CASSPKLTGENQPQHF. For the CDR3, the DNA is TGCGCCAGCAGCCCGAAATTAACAGGGGAGAATCAGCCCCAGCATTTT.

CDR3 in amino acids: CASSPLPQNYGETQYF. The DNA of the CDR3 is TGTGCCAGCAGCCCTCTCCCCCAAAACTACGGGGAGACCCAGTACTTC. This sequence joins TRBV7-9 and TRBJ2-5; D is unclear. Trimming left V 5 bases short and J 5 bases short, with 21 bases between. Germline loops: CDR1 SEHNR, CDR2 FQNEAQ (reference sequence). This CDR3 has 16 residues.

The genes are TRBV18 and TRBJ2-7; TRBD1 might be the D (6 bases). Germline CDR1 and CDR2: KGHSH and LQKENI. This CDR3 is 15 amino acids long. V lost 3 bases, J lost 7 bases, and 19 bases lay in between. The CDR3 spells CASSPRDTTLREQYF. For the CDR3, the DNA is TGTGCCAGCTCACCGAGGGACACAACCCTACGAGAGCAGTACTTC.

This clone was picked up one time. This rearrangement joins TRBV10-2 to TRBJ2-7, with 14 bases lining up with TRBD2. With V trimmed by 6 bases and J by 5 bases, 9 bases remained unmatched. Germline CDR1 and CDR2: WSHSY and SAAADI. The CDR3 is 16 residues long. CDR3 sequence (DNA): TGCGCCAGCAGCCCCCTGACTAGCGGGAGGGCCGACGAGCAGTACTTC. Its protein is CASSPLTSGRADEQYF.

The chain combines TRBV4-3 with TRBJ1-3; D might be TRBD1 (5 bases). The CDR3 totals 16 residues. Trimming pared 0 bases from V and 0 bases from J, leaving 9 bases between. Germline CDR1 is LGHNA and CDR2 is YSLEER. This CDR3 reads CASSQDRASSGNTIYF. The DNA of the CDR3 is TGCGCCAGCAGCCAAGACAGGGCCTCCTCTGGAAACACCATATATTTT.

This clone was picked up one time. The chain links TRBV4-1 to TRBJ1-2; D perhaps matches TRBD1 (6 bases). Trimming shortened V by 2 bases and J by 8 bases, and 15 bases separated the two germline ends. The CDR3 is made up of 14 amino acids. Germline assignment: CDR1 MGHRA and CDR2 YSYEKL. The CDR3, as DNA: TGCGCCAGCAGCCAACCGACAGGCACAGGAGGCTACACCTTC. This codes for CASSQPTGTGGYTF.

CDR3 amino acids: CASSSGTGTDTQYF. CDR3 DNA sequence: TGTGCCAGCAGTTCCGGGACTGGGACAGATACGCAGTATTTT. J is TRBJ2-3 and V is TRBV6-6, with D perhaps TRBD2 (6 bases). Deletions cut 4 bases from V and 3 bases from J, with 11 bases between. Germline CDR1 is MNHNY and CDR2 is SVGAGI (reference sequence). CDR3 length: 14 residues.

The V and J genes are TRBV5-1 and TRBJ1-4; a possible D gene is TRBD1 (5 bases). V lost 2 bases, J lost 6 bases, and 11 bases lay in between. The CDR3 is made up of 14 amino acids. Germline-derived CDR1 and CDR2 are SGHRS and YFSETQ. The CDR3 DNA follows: TGCGCCAGCAGCTTTACAGGTACAGATGAAAAACTGTTTTTT. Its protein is CASSFTGTDEKLFF.

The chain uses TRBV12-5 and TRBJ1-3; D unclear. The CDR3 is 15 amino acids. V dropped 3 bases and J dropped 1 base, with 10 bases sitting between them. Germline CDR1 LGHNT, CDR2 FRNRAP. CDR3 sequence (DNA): TGTGCTAGTGGTTTCGGGAGCGGGTCTGGAAACACCATATATTTT. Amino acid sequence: CASGFGSGSGNTIYF. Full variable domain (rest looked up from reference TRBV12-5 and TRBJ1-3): DARVTQTPRHKVTEMGQEVTMRCQPILGHNTVFWYRQTMMQGLELLAYFRNRAPLDDSGMPKDRFSAEMPDATLATLKIQPSEPRDSAVYFCASGFGSGSGNTIYFGEGSWLTVV.

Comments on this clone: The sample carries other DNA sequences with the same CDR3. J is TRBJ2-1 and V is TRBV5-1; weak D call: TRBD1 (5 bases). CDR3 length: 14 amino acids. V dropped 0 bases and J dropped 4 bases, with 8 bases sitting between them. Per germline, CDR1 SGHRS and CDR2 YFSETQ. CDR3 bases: TGCGCCAGCAGCTTGGGCGACAGATACAATGAGCAGTTCTTC. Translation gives CASSLGDRYNEQFF. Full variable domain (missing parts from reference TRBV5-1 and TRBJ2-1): KAGVTQTPRYLIKTRGQQVTLSCSPISGHRSVSWYQQTPGQGLQFLFEYFSETQRNKGNFPGRFSGRQFSNSRSEMNVSTLELGDSALYLCASSLGDRYNEQFFGPGTRLTVL.

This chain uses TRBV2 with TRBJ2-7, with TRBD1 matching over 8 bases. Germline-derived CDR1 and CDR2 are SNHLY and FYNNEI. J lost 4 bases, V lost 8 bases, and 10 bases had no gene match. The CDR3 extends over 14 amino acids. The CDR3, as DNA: TGTGCCAGCTCGGGCCAGGGGGCCGAATACGAGCAGTACTTC. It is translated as CASSGQGAEYEQYF.

CDR3 protein: CASSAGLGDTQYF. The CDR3 DNA reads TGTGCCAGCTCAGCAGGACTAGGGGATACGCAGTATTTT. The chain joins TRBV18 to TRBJ2-3, with 7 bases aligning to TRBD2. CDR3 length equals 13 residues. Germline values: CDR1 KGHSH, CDR2 LQKENI. The junction had 5 bases not matched to a gene; V was cut back by 5 bases and J by 6 bases.

CDR3 residues: CASSGDRGGTEAFF. The CDR3 nucleotides read TGTGCCAGCAGTGGCGACAGGGGGGGGACTGAAGCTTTCTTT. The chain has TRBV28 and TRBJ1-1, with 9 bases fitting TRBD1. Trimming cost V 5 bases and J 5 bases; bases outside gene matches: 6. The germline V gene encodes CDR1 MDHEN and CDR2 SYDVKM. This CDR3 is built from 14 residues.

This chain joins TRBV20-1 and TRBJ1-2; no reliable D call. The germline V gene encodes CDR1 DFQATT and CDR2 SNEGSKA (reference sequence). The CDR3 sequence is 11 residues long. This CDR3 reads CTRRINYGYTF. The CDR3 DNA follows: TGCACGAGAAGAATTAACTATGGCTACACCTTC.